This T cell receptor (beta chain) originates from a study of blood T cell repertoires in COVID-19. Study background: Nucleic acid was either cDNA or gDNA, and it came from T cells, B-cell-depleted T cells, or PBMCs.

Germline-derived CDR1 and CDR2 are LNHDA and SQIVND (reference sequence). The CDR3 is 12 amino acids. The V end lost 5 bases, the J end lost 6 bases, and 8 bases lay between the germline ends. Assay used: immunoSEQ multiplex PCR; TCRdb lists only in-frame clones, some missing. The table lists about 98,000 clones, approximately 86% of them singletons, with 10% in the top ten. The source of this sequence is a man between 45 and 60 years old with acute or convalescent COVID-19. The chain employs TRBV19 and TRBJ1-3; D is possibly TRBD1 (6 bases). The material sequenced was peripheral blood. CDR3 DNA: TGTGCCAGTAGTTACAGGGAAAACACCATATATTTT. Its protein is CASSYRENTIYF.